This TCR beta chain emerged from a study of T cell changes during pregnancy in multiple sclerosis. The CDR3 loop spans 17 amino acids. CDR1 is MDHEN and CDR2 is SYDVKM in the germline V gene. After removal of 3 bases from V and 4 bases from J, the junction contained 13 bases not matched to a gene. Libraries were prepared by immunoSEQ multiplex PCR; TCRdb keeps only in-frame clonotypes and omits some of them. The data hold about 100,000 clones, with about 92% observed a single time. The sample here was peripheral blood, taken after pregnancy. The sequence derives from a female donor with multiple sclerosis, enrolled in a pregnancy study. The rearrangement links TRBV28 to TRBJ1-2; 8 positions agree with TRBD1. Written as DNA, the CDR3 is TGTGCCAGCAGTTTCCTCACGGACAGGGCTTACCTCTATGGCTACACCTTC. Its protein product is CASSFLTDRAYLYGYTF.